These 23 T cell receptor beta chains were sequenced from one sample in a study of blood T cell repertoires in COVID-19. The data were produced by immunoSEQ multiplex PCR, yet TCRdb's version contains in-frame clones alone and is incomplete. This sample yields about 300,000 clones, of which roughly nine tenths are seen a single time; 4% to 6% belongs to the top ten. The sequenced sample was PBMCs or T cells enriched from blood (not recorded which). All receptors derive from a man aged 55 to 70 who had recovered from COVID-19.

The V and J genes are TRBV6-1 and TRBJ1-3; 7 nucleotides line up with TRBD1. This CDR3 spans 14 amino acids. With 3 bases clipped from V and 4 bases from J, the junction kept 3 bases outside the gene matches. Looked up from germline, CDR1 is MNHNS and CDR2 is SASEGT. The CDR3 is CASSETGNGNTIYF. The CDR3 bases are TGTGCCAGCAGTGAGACAGGGAACGGAAACACCATATATTTT.

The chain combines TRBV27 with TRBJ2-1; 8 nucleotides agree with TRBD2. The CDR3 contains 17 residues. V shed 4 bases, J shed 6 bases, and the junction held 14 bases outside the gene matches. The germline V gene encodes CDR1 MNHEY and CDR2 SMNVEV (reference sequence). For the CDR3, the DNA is TGTGCCAGCAGTTCCGGGACTAGTTTTAGAGGGGCCAATGAGCAGTTCTTC. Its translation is CASSSGTSFRGANEQFF.

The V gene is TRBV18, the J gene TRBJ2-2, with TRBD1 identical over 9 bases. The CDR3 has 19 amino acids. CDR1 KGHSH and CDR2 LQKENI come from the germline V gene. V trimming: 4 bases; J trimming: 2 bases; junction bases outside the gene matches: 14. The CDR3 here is CASSLPGQGVWVNTGELFF. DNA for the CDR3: TGTGCCAGCTCACTACCGGGACAGGGCGTTTGGGTAAACACCGGGGAGCTGTTTTTT.

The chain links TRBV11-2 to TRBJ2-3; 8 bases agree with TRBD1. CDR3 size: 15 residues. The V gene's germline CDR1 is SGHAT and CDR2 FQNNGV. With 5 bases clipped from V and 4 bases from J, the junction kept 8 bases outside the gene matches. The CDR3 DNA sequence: TGTGCCAGCAGCGCCCGACAGGGGAGCGCAGATACGCAGTATTTT. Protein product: CASSARQGSADTQYF.

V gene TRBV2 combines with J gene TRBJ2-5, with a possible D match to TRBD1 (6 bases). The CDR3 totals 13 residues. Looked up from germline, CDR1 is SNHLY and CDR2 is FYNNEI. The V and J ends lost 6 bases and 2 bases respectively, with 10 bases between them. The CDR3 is CASSVDSQETQYF. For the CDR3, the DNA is TGTGCCAGCAGCGTGGACAGTCAAGAGACCCAGTACTTC.

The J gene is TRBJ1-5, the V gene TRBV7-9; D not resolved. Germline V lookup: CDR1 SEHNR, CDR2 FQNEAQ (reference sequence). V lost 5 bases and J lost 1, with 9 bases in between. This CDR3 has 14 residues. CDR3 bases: TGTGCCAGCAGCCCGCCGGGGAGCAATCAGCCCCAGCATTTT. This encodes CASSPPGSNQPQHF.

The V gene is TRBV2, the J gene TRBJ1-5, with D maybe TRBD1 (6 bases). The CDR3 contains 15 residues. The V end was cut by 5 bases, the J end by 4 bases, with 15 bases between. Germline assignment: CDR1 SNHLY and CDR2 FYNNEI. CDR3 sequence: CASSPPGQPNQPQHF. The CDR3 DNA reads TGTGCCAGCAGTCCCCCGGGACAACCAAATCAGCCCCAGCATTTT.

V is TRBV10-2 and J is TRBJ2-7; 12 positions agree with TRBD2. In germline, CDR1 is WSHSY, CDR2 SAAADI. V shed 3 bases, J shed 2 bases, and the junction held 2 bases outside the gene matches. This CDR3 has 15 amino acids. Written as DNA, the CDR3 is TGCGCCAGCAGTGACGGACTAGCGGGACCCTACGAGCAGTACTTC. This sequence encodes CASSDGLAGPYEQYF.

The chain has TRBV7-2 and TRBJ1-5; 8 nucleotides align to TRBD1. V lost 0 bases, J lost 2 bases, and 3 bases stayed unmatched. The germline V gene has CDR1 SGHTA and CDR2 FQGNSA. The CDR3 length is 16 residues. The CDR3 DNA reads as TGTGCCAGCAGCTTAGCGGCGACAGGGGGCAATCAGCCCCAGCATTTT. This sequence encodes CASSLAATGGNQPQHF.

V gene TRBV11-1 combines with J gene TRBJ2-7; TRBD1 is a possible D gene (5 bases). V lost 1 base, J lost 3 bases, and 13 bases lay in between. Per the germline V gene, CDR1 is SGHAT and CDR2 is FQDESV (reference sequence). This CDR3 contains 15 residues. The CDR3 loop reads CASSLGRGQGYEQYF. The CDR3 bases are TGTGCCAGCAGCTTAGGGCGAGGACAAGGCTACGAGCAGTACTTC.

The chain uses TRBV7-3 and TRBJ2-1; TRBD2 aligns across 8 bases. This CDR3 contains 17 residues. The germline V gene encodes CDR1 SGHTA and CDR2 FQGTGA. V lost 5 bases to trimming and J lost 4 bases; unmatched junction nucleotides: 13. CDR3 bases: TGTGCCAGCAGCCCCCCACCGGCTAGCGGGCTATACAATGAGCAGTTCTTC. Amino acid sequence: CASSPPPASGLYNEQFF.

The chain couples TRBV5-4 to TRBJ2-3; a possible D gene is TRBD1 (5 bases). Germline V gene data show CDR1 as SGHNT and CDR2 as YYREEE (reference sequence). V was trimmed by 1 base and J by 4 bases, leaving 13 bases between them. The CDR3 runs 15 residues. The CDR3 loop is CASSLYGRAPDTQYF. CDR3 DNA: TGTGCCAGCAGCTTGTATGGCAGGGCCCCAGATACGCAGTATTTT.

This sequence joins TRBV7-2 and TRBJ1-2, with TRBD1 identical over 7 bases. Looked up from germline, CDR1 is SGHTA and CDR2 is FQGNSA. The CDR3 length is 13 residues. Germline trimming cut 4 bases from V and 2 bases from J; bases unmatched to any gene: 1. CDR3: CASSSTGNYGYTF. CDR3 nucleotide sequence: TGTGCCAGCAGCTCGACAGGGAACTATGGCTACACCTTC.

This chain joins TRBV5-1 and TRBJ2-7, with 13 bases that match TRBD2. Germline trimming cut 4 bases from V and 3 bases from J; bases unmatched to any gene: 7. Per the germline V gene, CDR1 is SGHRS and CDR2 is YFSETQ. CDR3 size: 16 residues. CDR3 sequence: CASSRTTSGRNYEQYF. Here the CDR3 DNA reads TGCGCCAGCAGCCGCACGACTAGCGGGAGGAACTACGAGCAGTACTTC.

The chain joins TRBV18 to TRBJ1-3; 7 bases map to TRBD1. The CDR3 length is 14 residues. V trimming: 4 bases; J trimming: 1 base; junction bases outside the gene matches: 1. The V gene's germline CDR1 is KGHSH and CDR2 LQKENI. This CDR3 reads CASSRDSSGNTIYF. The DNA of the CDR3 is TGTGCCAGCTCACGGGACAGTTCTGGAAACACCATATATTTT.

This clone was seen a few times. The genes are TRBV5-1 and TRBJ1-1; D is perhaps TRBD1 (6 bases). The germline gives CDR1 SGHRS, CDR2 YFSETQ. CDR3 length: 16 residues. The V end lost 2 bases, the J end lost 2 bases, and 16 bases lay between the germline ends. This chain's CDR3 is CASSLQGLDINTEAFF. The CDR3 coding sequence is TGCGCCAGCAGCTTACAGGGTTTAGATATCAACACTGAAGCTTTCTTT.

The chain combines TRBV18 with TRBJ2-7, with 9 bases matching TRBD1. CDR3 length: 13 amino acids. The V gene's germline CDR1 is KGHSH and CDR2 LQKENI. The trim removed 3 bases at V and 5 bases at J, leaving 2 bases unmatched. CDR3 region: CASSPTGGHEQYF. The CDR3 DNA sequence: TGTGCCAGCTCACCTACAGGGGGCCACGAGCAGTACTTC.

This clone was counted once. The CDR3: CASSWTSGSDIQYF. CDR3 coding DNA: TGCGCCAGCAGCTGGACTAGCGGGAGTGACATTCAGTACTTC. The V call is TRBV5-1, the J call TRBJ2-4, with 13 bases that match TRBD2. CDR3 length: 14 amino acids. The germline V gene encodes CDR1 SGHRS and CDR2 YFSETQ. With V trimmed by 3 bases and J by 8 bases, 2 bases remained unmatched.

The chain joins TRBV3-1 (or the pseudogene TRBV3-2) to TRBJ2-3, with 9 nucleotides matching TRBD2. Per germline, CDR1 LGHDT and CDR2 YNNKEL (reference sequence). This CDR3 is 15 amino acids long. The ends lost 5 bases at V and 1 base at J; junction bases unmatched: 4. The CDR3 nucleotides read TGTGCCAGCAGCGTGACTAGCGGAGGCACAGATACGCAGTATTTT. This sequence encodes CASSVTSGGTDTQYF.

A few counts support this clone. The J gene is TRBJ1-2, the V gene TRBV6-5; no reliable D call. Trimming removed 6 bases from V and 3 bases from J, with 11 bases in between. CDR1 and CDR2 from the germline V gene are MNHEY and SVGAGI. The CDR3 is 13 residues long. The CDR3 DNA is TGTGCCAGCAGCCCCACACCCGACTATGGCTACACCTTC. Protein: CASSPTPDYGYTF.

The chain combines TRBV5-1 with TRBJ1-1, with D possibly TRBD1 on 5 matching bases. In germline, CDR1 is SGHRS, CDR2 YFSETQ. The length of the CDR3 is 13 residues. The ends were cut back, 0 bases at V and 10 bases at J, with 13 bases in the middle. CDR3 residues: CASSLDGGSGAFF. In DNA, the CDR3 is TGCGCCAGCAGCTTGGACGGGGGTTCGGGAGCTTTCTTT.

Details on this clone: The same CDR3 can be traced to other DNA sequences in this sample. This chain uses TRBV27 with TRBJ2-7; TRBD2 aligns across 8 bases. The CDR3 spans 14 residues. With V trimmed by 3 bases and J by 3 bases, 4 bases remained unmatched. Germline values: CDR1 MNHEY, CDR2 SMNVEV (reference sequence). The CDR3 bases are TGTGCCAGCAGTTTCGCGGGAGGTTTCTACGAGCAGTACTTC. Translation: CASSFAGGFYEQYF.

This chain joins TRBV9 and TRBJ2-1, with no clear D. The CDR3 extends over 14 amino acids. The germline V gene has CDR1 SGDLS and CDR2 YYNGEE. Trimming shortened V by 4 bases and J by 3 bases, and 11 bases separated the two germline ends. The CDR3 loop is CASSPLRVYNEQFF. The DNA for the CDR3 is TGTGCCAGCAGCCCCCTCCGGGTCTACAATGAGCAGTTCTTC.